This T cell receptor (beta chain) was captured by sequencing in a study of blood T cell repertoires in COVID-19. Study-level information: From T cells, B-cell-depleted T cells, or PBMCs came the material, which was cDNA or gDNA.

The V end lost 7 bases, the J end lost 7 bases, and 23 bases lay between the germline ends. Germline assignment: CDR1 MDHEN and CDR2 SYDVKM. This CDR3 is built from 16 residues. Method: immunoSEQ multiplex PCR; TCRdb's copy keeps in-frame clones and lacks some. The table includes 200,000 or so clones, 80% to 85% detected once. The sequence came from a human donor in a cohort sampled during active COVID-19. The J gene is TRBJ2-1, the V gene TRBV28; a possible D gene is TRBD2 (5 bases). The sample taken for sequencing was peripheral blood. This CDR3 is CASNILPNPGKNEQFF. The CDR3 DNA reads TGTGCCAGCAACATTCTCCCCAACCCCGGGAAGAATGAGCAGTTCTTC.